This T cell receptor beta chain was identified in a study of T cell responses to AZD1222 COVID-19 vaccine. The protocol was immunoSEQ multiplex PCR, while the TCRdb copy is restricted to in-frame clones and leaves out a portion. The data contain some 170,000 clones, roughly 92% of them singletons. Germline values: CDR1 MDHEN, CDR2 SYDVKM. The CDR3 totals 14 residues. After removal of 5 bases from V and 4 bases from J, the junction contained 5 bases not matched to a gene. The receptor's source is an adult who received the AZD1222 COVID-19 vaccine. The chain links TRBV28 to TRBJ1-2; 9 bases match TRBD1. The sample consisted of peripheral blood, taken 28 days after the second AZD1222 dose. Written as DNA, the CDR3 is TGTGCCAGCAGTACAGGGGGCCCTCTCTATGGCTACACCTTC. Translation: CASSTGGPLYGYTF.